These 27 T cell receptor beta chains came from one sample sequenced in a study of blood T cells in healthy people across ages. It was with a sample-barcoded 5' primer and a J-beta primer mix that a second PCR of roughly 7 to 12 cycles was run. TCRdb re-derived calls from the 5' RACE reads in MiXCR, one entry per CDR3 protein. The sample holds approximately 800,000 distinct CDR3 sequences, around 62% seen once. The sequenced material came from blood. All receptors derive from a man aged 25 to 40 in good health.

This clonotype was counted a few times. The genes are TRBV4-3 and TRBJ2-1; unclear D gene. V shed 0 bases and J shed 11 bases, with 11 bases lying between them. Germline assignment: CDR1 LGHNA and CDR2 YSLEER. The CDR3 runs 13 residues. CDR3 residues: CASSQDEGHKQFF. As DNA, the CDR3 is TGCGCCAGCAGCCAAGATGAAGGCCATAAGCAGTTCTTC.

The chain combines TRBV2 with TRBJ1-6; D unresolved. The V and J ends lost 7 bases and 12 bases respectively, with 7 bases between them. Germline lookup yields CDR1 SNHLY and CDR2 FYNNEI. This CDR3 has 10 amino acids. For the CDR3, the DNA is TGTGCCAGCACCCGGGGACCCCTCCACTTT. This encodes CASTRGPLHF.

This clonotype appeared a few times. The chain employs TRBV7-9 and TRBJ1-6; D unclear. Germline values: CDR1 SEHNR, CDR2 FQNEAQ (reference sequence). The CDR3 extends over 15 amino acids. V lost 1 base and J 7 bases, leaving 11 bases between the germline ends. The CDR3 coding sequence is TGTGCCAGCAGCTTAGGGATGGAGTTGAATTCACCCCTCCACTTT. It yields the protein CASSLGMELNSPLHF.

Remarks on this clonotype: The junction does not match germline at one end; this may be a read error. The chain uses TRBV7-9 and TRBJ2-3; no firm D call. The CDR3 consists of 14 residues. Germline assignment: CDR1 SEHNR and CDR2 FQNEAQ (reference sequence). The CDR3 bases are TGTGCCAGCAGCTTCCGTCAGCCTACAGATACGCAGTGTTTT. This gives the protein CASSFRQPTDTQCF. The whole variable domain, remainder taken from reference TRBV7-9 and TRBJ2-3, is DTGVSQNPRHKITKRGQNVTFRCDPISEHNRLYWYRQTLGQGPEFLTYFQNEAQLEKSRLLSDRFSAERPKGSFSTLEIQRTEQGDSAMYLCASSFRQPTDTQCFGPGTRLTVL.

This clonotype appeared a few times. This rearrangement joins TRBV5-1 to TRBJ2-1, with a tentative D call TRBD1 (6 bases). This CDR3 is 15 amino acids long. Germline V gene lookup returns CDR1 SGHRS and CDR2 YFSETQ. V was pared by 6 bases and J by 8 bases, with 21 bases between. The CDR3 DNA reads as TGCGCCAGCATCCTACAGGGCGTGGGGATATATGAGCAGTTCTTC. Translated: CASILQGVGIYEQFF.

Concerning this clonotype: At one boundary the junction diverges from the germline segment, which might be a read error. This chain links TRBV10-3 with TRBJ2-5; possible D gene TRBD2, 5 bases. The CDR3 runs to 13 residues. Germline CDR1 ENHRY, CDR2 SYGVKD. This CDR3 is CAISGYLGETKYF. The CDR3 DNA sequence: TGTGCCATCAGTGGGTACCTCGGGGAGACCAAGTACTTC.

This clonotype has only one observation. The chain joins TRBV25-1 to TRBJ2-7, with 7 bases lining up with TRBD2. The V segment lost 10 bases and the J segment 3 bases; nucleotides outside the gene matches: 6. This CDR3 region has 12 residues. Germline V gene sequence: CDR1 MGHDK, CDR2 SYGVNS. The CDR3 spells CATRLAHYEQYF. The CDR3 nucleotides are TGTGCCACCCGACTAGCCCACTACGAGCAGTACTTC.

The chain joins TRBV12-3 or TRBV12-4 to TRBJ1-4, with a weak D call TRBD1 (5 bases). V lost 0 bases, J lost 15 bases, and 8 bases lay in between. There are 11 residues in the CDR3. The CDR3 loop reads CASSLAGEMFF. In DNA, the CDR3 is TGTGCCAGCAGTTTAGCGGGGGAAATGTTTTTT.

Here the CDR3 reads CASSPPGLAGEAGELFF. As DNA, the CDR3 is TGTGCCAGCAGCCCCCCTGGACTAGCGGGGGAGGCCGGGGAGCTGTTTTTT. This chain uses TRBV9 with TRBJ2-2; 13 nucleotides align to TRBD2. This CDR3 comprises 17 residues. In germline, CDR1 is SGDLS, CDR2 YYNGEE. Losses at the gene ends were 4 bases for V and 6 bases for J; bases not matched to a gene: 9.

This chain connects TRBV7-9 to TRBJ2-1; 9 bases match TRBD1. Trimming cost V 3 bases and J 4 bases; bases outside gene matches: 13. The CDR3 loop spans 18 amino acids. CDR1 and CDR2 (germline): SEHNR, FQNEAQ (reference sequence). The DNA of the CDR3 is TGTGCCAGCAGCTTTGAAATCCCGGGACAGGGTCTATACAATGAGCAGTTCTTC. The encoded protein is CASSFEIPGQGLYNEQFF.

About this clonotype itself: At one of its ends the junction is not consistent with the germline gene, which may arise from a read error. This chain's CDR3 is CASVADSYNEKFF. The CDR3 DNA sequence: TGTGCCAGCGTTGCGGACTCCTACAATGAGAAGTTCTTC. The chain couples TRBV6-5 to TRBJ2-1; TRBD2 is a possible D gene (5 bases). Germline assignment: CDR1 MNHEY and CDR2 SVGAGI. This CDR3 has 13 amino acids.

Here the CDR3 DNA reads TGCGCCAGCAGCACCCCAAGCGGGGTTAGTTCAGATACGCAGTATTTT. It specifies CASSTPSGVSSDTQYF. The chain recombines TRBV4-1 with TRBJ2-3, with TRBD2 matching over 7 bases. V shed 5 bases, J shed 4 bases, and the junction held 12 bases outside the gene matches. Looked up from germline, CDR1 is MGHRA and CDR2 is YSYEKL. The CDR3 contains 16 residues.

This rearrangement joins TRBV7-2 to TRBJ1-5; D might be TRBD1 (5 bases). Germline CDR1 SGHTA, CDR2 FQGNSA. V lost 5 bases, J lost 6 bases, and 20 bases lay in between. There are 16 residues in the CDR3. The CDR3 is CASSPAGSGGIQPQHF. The CDR3 region has the DNA TGTGCCAGCAGCCCGGCTGGATCGGGGGGGATTCAGCCCCAGCATTTT.

The rearrangement links TRBV28 to TRBJ1-5, with a possible D match to TRBD1 (6 bases). The CDR3 length is 16 residues. Germline V gene lookup returns CDR1 MDHEN and CDR2 SYDVKM. V lost 6 bases, J lost 3 bases, and 18 bases lay in between. The CDR3 DNA sequence: TGTGCCAGCAGCCTTGGACAGTTTCTTTCCAATCAGCCCCAGCATTTT. This translates into CASSLGQFLSNQPQHF.

The rearrangement links TRBV9 to TRBJ2-5; possibly TRBD1 or TRBD2 for D (5 bases each). The CDR3 length is 14 residues. Germline V gives CDR1 SGDLS, CDR2 YYNGEE. V was cut by 4 bases and J by 2 bases, with 12 bases left in between. The CDR3 is CASSLQWGQETQYF. In DNA, the CDR3 is TGTGCCAGCAGCCTCCAATGGGGGCAAGAGACCCAGTACTTC.

The chain links TRBV10-3 to TRBJ2-7; D is ambiguous. Germline CDR1 is ENHRY and CDR2 is SYGVKD. V shed 6 bases and J shed 3 bases, with 15 bases lying between them. The CDR3 runs to 14 residues. CDR3 DNA sequence: TGTGCCATCAGCCCGACGATCGCTAACTACGAGCAGTACTTC. Protein product: CAISPTIANYEQYF.

V gene TRBV29-1 combines with J gene TRBJ2-1, with 10 bases aligning to TRBD2. The CDR3 totals 15 residues. Per the germline V gene, CDR1 is SQVTM and CDR2 is ANQGSEA. Trimming cost V 7 bases and J 6 bases; bases outside gene matches: 12. The CDR3 nucleotides are TGCAGCGCTGACCCGACTAGCGGGTGGCTCAATGAGCAGTTCTTC. Protein product: CSADPTSGWLNEQFF.

About this clonotype itself: An end of the junction does not agree with germline; a read error may underlie this. The rearrangement uses TRBV6-1 and TRBJ2-1, with D tentatively TRBD1 (6 bases). The CDR3 is 15 amino acids. The germline V gene encodes CDR1 MNHNS and CDR2 SASEGT. The CDR3 sequence: CASSDLLRQANEQFF. CDR3 bases: TGTGCCAGCAGTGATTTGCTGAGACAGGCGAATGAGCAGTTCTTT.

The chain couples TRBV5-5 to TRBJ2-7; D perhaps matches TRBD2 (5 bases). In germline, CDR1 is SGHKS, CDR2 YYEKEE (reference sequence). V lost 3 bases and J lost 0, with 13 bases in between. The CDR3 is 15 amino acids. The CDR3 nucleotides read TGTGCCAGCAGCTCACATAGCGAGAGCTCCTACGAGCAGTACTTC. Amino acid sequence: CASSSHSESSYEQYF. The full variable domain, rest sourced from reference TRBV5-5 and TRBJ2-7, is DAGVTQSPTHLIKTRGQQVTLRCSPISGHKSVSWYQQVLGQGPQFIFQYYEKEERGRGNFPDRFSARQFPNYSSELNVNALLLGDSALYLCASSSHSESSYEQYFGPGTRLTVT.

This clonotype turned up a few times. The rearrangement links TRBV12-3 or TRBV12-4 to TRBJ2-1, with TRBD2 matching 8 bases. This CDR3 spans 15 amino acids. V gave up 5 bases and J gave up 10 bases; unmatched junction bases: 13. CDR3 loop: CASSEWTGGLQEQFF. The CDR3 nucleotides are TGTGCCAGCAGTGAATGGACGGGGGGGCTTCAGGAGCAGTTCTTC.

This chain connects TRBV6-6 to TRBJ2-7; D not certain. The J call is uncertain, as TRBJ2-4 better fits the DNA end. This CDR3 is 13 amino acids long. Germline CDR1 reads MNHNY; CDR2 reads SVGAGI (reference sequence). Here the CDR3 reads CASSNSGNGIQYF. The CDR3 coding sequence is TGTGCCAGCAGCAATTCCGGAAATGGCATTCAGTACTTC.

This clonotype was counted between two and nine times. V usage is TRBV7-3 and J usage is TRBJ2-7, with TRBD2 matching 7 bases. The germline CDR1 and CDR2 sequences are SGHTA and FQGTGA. The ends lost 2 bases at V and 2 bases at J; junction bases unmatched: 9. This CDR3 region has 16 residues. CDR3 nucleotide sequence: TGTGCCAGCAGCTTATCAGGTGGGGGGGGAGCCTACGAGCAGTACTTC. This codes for CASSLSGGGGAYEQYF.

This clonotype was detected a few times. V usage is TRBV4-3 and J usage is TRBJ2-4; perhaps D is TRBD1 or TRBD2 (5 bases each). The assigned J gene may be wrong: the sequence end matches TRBJ2-7 better. In germline, CDR1 is LGHNA, CDR2 YSLEER. The CDR3 runs 16 residues. The CDR3 loop is CASSQDQASRVSEQYF. CDR3 DNA sequence: TGCGCCAGCAGCCAAGATCAGGCTAGCAGGGTGAGCGAGCAGTACTTC.

The chain has TRBV20-1 and TRBJ2-2; D unresolved. There are 12 residues in the CDR3. CDR1 and CDR2 (germline): DFQATT, SNEGSKA (reference sequence). V lost 2 bases to trimming and J lost 1 base, with 2 bases between them. Here the CDR3 DNA reads TGCAGTGCTAGATGGAACACCGGGGAGCTGTTTTTT. Translation gives CSARWNTGELFF.

The chain couples TRBV27 to TRBJ2-1; 8 bases fit TRBD1. V dropped 6 bases and J dropped 5; count of bases not matched to a gene: 15. The CDR3 contains 17 residues. Germline V gene data show CDR1 as MNHEY and CDR2 as SMNVEV (reference sequence). The CDR3 loop is CASSYYIGTGSNNEQFF. The CDR3 coding sequence is TGTGCCAGCAGCTACTACATAGGGACAGGATCGAACAATGAGCAGTTCTTC.

In its sample, this clonotype was seen a few times. The V call is TRBV7-3, the J call TRBJ2-1, with D possibly matching TRBD2 (7 bases). V lost 5 bases and J 4 bases, leaving 24 bases between the germline ends. CDR3 length: 18 residues. Germline V gives CDR1 SGHTA, CDR2 FQGTGA. The CDR3 bases are TGTGCCAGCAGCCTGATAGGGGGGGTACCTACAGAGTACAATGAGCAGTTCTTC. This gives the protein CASSLIGGVPTEYNEQFF.

This chain connects TRBV4-3 to TRBJ2-3, with a weak D call TRBD1 (5 bases). Trimming shortened V by 0 bases and J by 3 bases, and 16 bases separated the two germline ends. CDR1 and CDR2 from the germline V gene are LGHNA and YSLEER. CDR3 length: 17 residues. CDR3 sequence: CASSQEWTRGGTDTQYF. CDR3 nucleotides: TGCGCCAGCAGCCAAGAGTGGACAAGGGGCGGAACAGATACGCAGTATTTT.